The 9 T cell receptor beta chains reported below all come from one sample, sequenced in a study of shared clonotypes between healthy human individuals. Only CD45RO-negative cells positively selected for CCR7 counted as naive CD8 cells, so terminally differentiated effector memory CD45RA+ cells were excluded. The data were produced by immunoSEQ multiplex PCR, yet TCRdb's version contains in-frame clones alone and is incomplete. Among 2 million to 2.5 million clones listed, roughly 91% were seen once. Sequencing was done on a sample of naive CD8+ T cells from PBMCs. These TCRs come from a man between 18 and 29 years old in good health. Some clones in this sample may be carry-over from other donors' samples.

A note on this clone: In the same sample, other DNA sequences code for this CDR3. The chain has TRBV4-3 and TRBJ1-1; no firm D call. This CDR3 comprises 13 residues. Per the germline V gene, CDR1 is LGHNA and CDR2 is YSLEER. V was shortened by 0 bases and J by 5 bases, with 7 bases between the two germline ends. The CDR3 reads CASSQDRYTEAFF. CDR3 nucleotides: TGCGCCAGCAGCCAAGACAGATATACTGAAGCTTTCTTT.

The chain carries TRBV18 and TRBJ2-7; D unclear. V lost 3 bases and J lost 0, with 15 bases in between. CDR1 KGHSH and CDR2 LQKENI come from the germline V gene. This CDR3 comprises 16 residues. The CDR3 region is CASSPAPTESSYEQYF. CDR3 coding DNA: TGTGCCAGCTCACCCGCACCAACTGAGAGCTCCTACGAGCAGTACTTC.

The chain is built from TRBV6-5 and TRBJ1-1; TRBD1 aligns across 8 bases. Per the germline V gene, CDR1 is MNHEY and CDR2 is SVGAGI. Germline trimming cut 5 bases from V and 3 bases from J; bases unmatched to any gene: 5. This CDR3 comprises 14 residues. The CDR3 nucleotides read TGTGCCAGCAGTACGAGACAGGGGCACACTGAAGCTTTCTTT. Its protein is CASSTRQGHTEAFF.

This clone was seen a few times. J is TRBJ1-3 and V is TRBV19; D gene unclear. The germline gives CDR1 LNHDA, CDR2 SQIVND (reference sequence). V gave up 9 bases and J gave up 0 bases, with 9 bases separating them. This CDR3 is built from 13 residues. The chain's CDR3 is CASTRSSGNTIYF. The CDR3 coding sequence is TGTGCCAGCACACGCTCCTCTGGAAACACCATATATTTT.

The J gene is TRBJ1-1, the V gene TRBV9; 9 bases align to TRBD1. Germline V lookup: CDR1 SGDLS, CDR2 YYNGEE. This CDR3 is 14 amino acids long. With 2 bases clipped from V and 3 bases from J, the junction kept 2 bases outside the gene matches. CDR3 sequence reads: CASSVGQGYTEAFF. CDR3 bases: TGTGCCAGCAGCGTCGGACAGGGGTACACTGAAGCTTTCTTT.

This clone was detected a few times. The chain recombines TRBV29-1 with TRBJ1-1; 10 bases are a match to TRBD1. The germline V gene encodes CDR1 SQVTM and CDR2 ANQGSEA. This CDR3 region has 15 residues. The V and J ends lost 0 bases and 3 bases, in that order; junction bases with no gene match: 4. The CDR3 DNA reads as TGCAGCGTTGAAGATCCTGGGACAGGGGACACTGAAGCTTTCTTT. This gives the protein CSVEDPGTGDTEAFF.

The gene calls are TRBV27 and TRBJ2-7; a possible D gene is TRBD2 (6 bases). The CDR3 extends over 16 amino acids. V was clipped by 0 bases and J by 3 bases, with 15 bases between them. CDR1 and CDR2 (germline): MNHEY, SMNVEV (reference sequence). CDR3 in amino acids: CASSLSGGGKIYEQYF. The DNA for the CDR3 is TGTGCCAGCAGTTTATCGGGAGGCGGGAAGATCTACGAGCAGTACTTC.

This clone was picked up one time. The V and J genes are TRBV27 and TRBJ1-1, with D tentatively TRBD1 (6 bases). Deletions cut 6 bases from V and 3 bases from J, with 14 bases between. Germline CDR1 and CDR2: MNHEY and SMNVEV (reference sequence). This CDR3 comprises 14 residues. The CDR3 is CASRHGGAHTEAFF. DNA of the CDR3: TGTGCCAGCAGGCATGGGGGGGCGCACACTGAAGCTTTCTTT.

The chain is built from TRBV7-3 and TRBJ2-1; 12 bases match TRBD2. V trimming: 5 bases; J trimming: 6 bases; junction bases outside the gene matches: 8. The CDR3 runs to 16 residues. The germline gives CDR1 SGHTA, CDR2 FQGTGA. The CDR3 DNA sequence: TGTGCCAGCAGCGTCTCCGGGACTAGCGGGCCCAATGAGCAGTTCTTC. Amino acids: CASSVSGTSGPNEQFF.